This T cell receptor (beta chain) was recovered during a study of cytomegalovirus exposure and HLA in healthy donors (TCRdb year 2017). About the study as a whole: An earlier analysis of 587 of the donors reported over 250 Gb of sequence data and approximately 120 million unique TCR beta sequences obtained from around 190 million T cells. An early release that covered some 630 HLA-typed donors contained about 300 gigabases of sequencing data and about 93 million unique TCR sequences. Among the roughly 400 genotyped donors, 81% belonged to the genetic ancestry cluster associated with self-reported Caucasian donors. The aim of the study was to test whether cataloging public T cell receptors could identify signatures of past pathogen exposure. The study used immunosequencing to profile the T cell repertoires of 666 subjects and linked those repertoires to cytomegalovirus serostatus. Along with the approximately 700-subject first cohort, a separate validation cohort of over a hundred different subjects was used. To predict cytomegalovirus infection status, the study combined high-throughput TCR immunosequencing, statistical association of individual TCRs with disease status, and machine learning. A later analysis re-examined previously published TCR beta repertoires from roughly 650 donors and added high-resolution HLA genotyping to investigate patterns of TCR occurrence. Rather than using new phenotypic data, the later analysis identified candidate immune exposures from TCR beta sequences and from how often those sequences occurred across donors. An earlier analysis of 587 of the donors used high-throughput TCR beta sequencing to judge whether each TCR beta V gene segment behaved as functional or pseudogenic. Donor age, sex, ethnicity and CMV serostatus were compiled together with the repertoire data. In a later genetic analysis, genome-wide SNP genotypes for about 55% of the roughly 700 donors were used, and that subset was treated as a discovery cohort. Every discovery cohort repertoire had been produced on one sequencing platform. HLA typing included class I and class II loci at four-digit resolution. The number of typed donors differed by locus: roughly 629-630 for A, B, C, DRB1 and DQB1; roughly 510 for DQA1; roughly 600 for DPA1; and 450 to 480 for DPB1. Because of strong linkage in the cohort, five DR-DQ haplotypes were treated as single units for association and clustering. Among 398 genotyped donors of the cohort, an average of around 240,000 unique TCR beta nucleotide sequences were sequenced per donor, roughly a sixth of them non-productive.

As regards this clone: Its antigen specificity is not known. It has no much larger one-base neighbor in the sample; base qualities were not kept.

The library was generated by the immunoSEQ multiplex PCR assay. The multiplex PCR relied on a mix of 60 forward primers for TCR Vbeta segments and 13 reverse primers for TCR Jbeta segments. The CDR3 region of rearranged TCR beta genes was amplified from genomic DNA with a multiplex PCR assay. The Illumina HiSeq System was used to sequence the amplified TCR beta libraries as 87-base-pair reads. Per the source publication's procedure: In a later analysis, roughly 80 million unique TCR beta chains were counted across the 500 to 700 repertoires, and around 11 million of these chains were shared by at least two donors. Raw reads were error-corrected and collapsed into unique sequences by a nearest-neighbor algorithm in which closely related sequences were merged to remove PCR and sequencing errors. Alignment of CDR3 sequences to IMGT reference sequences was used to assign V, D and J gene segments. Each retained sequence needed at least a six-nucleotide match to both a V gene segment and a J gene segment. Rearrangements were classified as productive when the CDR3 lacked stop codons and remained in frame with V and J, and all other rearrangements were classified as non-productive. Following IMGT convention, CDR3 was defined as the stretch from the second conserved V-encoded cysteine to the conserved J-encoded phenylalanine. In an earlier analysis of just under 600 of the donors, sequences lacking an unambiguous match to a single V gene segment were excluded. An earlier analysis of a few hundred of the donors called V segments functional above 56.7% productive rearrangements and segregating when the between-donor standard deviation exceeded 5%. A statistical classification framework was built for diagnosing cytomegalovirus status from the catalog of TCR beta chain sequences. In a later analysis, V and J genes were assigned by comparing TCR nucleotide sequences against IMGT/GENE-DB human TR gene sequences. The TCRdist pipeline was used in a later analysis to assign CDR3 sequences and most-parsimonious VDJ recombination scenarios. In a later analysis, each TCR beta chain was defined by its CDR3 amino acid sequence together with its V-gene family, and reads without a unique V-gene family were excluded. A later analysis removed 500 to 650 highly shared, low-generation-probability nucleotide sequences to deal with suspected cross-contamination and a sequencing artifact. In a later analysis, a clonal expansion index for each public chain was calculated from normalized within-repertoire ranks of inferred template counts. In a later analysis, generation probabilities were computed using a VDJ recombination model fitted to out-of-frame rearrangements, and the results were checked against IGoR. A later analysis scored TCR-TCR, TCR-HLA and TCR-CMV co-occurrence with hypergeometric tests, applying a repertoire-size bias correction to TCR pairs. A later analysis estimated false discovery rates by permuting HLA or CMV assignments 20 times. In a later analysis, co-occurring TCRs were grouped using DBSCAN, with TCRdist sequence similarity added in when clustering inside HLA-allele-positive subsets. For co-occurrence clustering, repertoires with fewer than 30,000 or more than 120,000 public chains were excluded, along with about five repertoires with anomalous nucleotide sharing. TCRdb re-hosts the immuneACCESS table, in-frame sequences only. Its copies lack some clones; in the studies checked, an unresolved V gene accounts for under half of them, and the cause for the rest is not known. The DNA gave D and trimming, while V, J and clone size come from that table. The sample table shows about 150,000 clones, and 70% to 85% are seen once. The biggest ten clones account for around 7% of the sample.

Paper-wide results and their limitations: According to a later analysis, most CMV-associated TCR beta chains appeared to be HLA-restricted, and the HLA associations seemed to be driven largely by CMV exposure. The classifier was reported to diagnose cytomegalovirus status with high specificity and sensitivity in both the original cohort and the validation cohort. HLA typing was unavailable for some donors at each locus, so association tests used only the typed subset. Assigning TCR associations to individual alleles was difficult when HLA alleles, especially DR and DQ, strongly co-occurred. Correlated functional status among segregating V segments might reflect linkage disequilibrium, but an unknown experimental factor could not be ruled out. This cohort had only TCR beta chains sequenced, and the lack of alpha or paired-chain data limited which features could be detected. In a later analysis, several top co-occurrence clusters were reported to appear linked to parvovirus B19, influenza, CMV and Epstein-Barr virus. A group of highly shared sequence variants was considered likely to be a technical artifact of the sequencing pipeline. In vitro tests confirmed that a few of the cytomegalovirus-associated TCR beta chains recognize cytomegalovirus antigens. A further reported finding was that TCR beta sequences accurately predicted the HLA-A and HLA-B alleles for most subjects in the first cohort. Fewer than 20 rarely observed V segments, including chromosome 9 orphons, were excluded from the earlier analysis of several hundred of the donors because counts were too low. Roughly uniform sequencing depth across donors was assumed in presence/absence analyses, although this assumption may not hold. According to the authors, the approach could potentially be generalized to other disease states and immunological phenotypes. The only immune exposure information available for the cohort was CMV serostatus. An earlier analysis of around 500 of the donors showed that most TCR beta V segments appeared in productive rearrangements either about 90% or about 30% of the time, which broadly matched IMGT annotations. Most TCR sequences were observed very rarely across donors, whereas some public TCRs were present in many individuals. Specific HLA alleles were associated with 15,000 to 20,000 TCR beta sequences at a false discovery rate of 0.05 in a later analysis. According to a later analysis, TCR association rates differed among HLA loci, with DRB1 alleles showing the most associated TCRs and HLA-C alleles showing the fewest. Because the 87-base-pair reads could not distinguish some IMGT-functional V segments, including TRBV6-2 and TRBV6-3, those segments were excluded. V-gene and J-gene trimming of TCR beta chains was associated with a missense DCLRE1C variant in a later genetic analysis, and the association was replicated in an independent cohort. In a later genetic analysis, fewer N-insertions in productive TCRs were reported among donors in an Asian-associated ancestry cluster than the roughly 640-donor mean. A total of fewer than 200 TCR beta chains were listed by the study as associated with cytomegalovirus. In a later analysis, HLA-associated TCR beta chains were found to be more clonally expanded and to have lower generation probabilities than equally common non-associated chains.

V is cut by 0 bases and J by 4 bases, and the space between the germline ends is 6 bases. The CDR3 starts with the cysteine, ends with the phenylalanine, and has 13 residues. Just CDR3 DNA is preserved here, 39 bases in frame from base 1. From a lookup of the germline V gene, CDR1 and CDR2 are LGHNA and YSLEER. The cohort comprised some 700 healthy bone marrow donors. All cohort members were sampled while nominally healthy, although unrecorded immune exposures were likely present. The donor was CMV seropositive and belonged to the group of about 290 seropositive cohort members. A peripheral blood sample was provided by each donor, and peripheral blood mononuclear cells were used for TCR beta sequencing. Genomic DNA was extracted from the blood cell samples with the Qiagen DNeasy Blood Extraction Kit.

Sequenced sample: PBMCs. The rearrangement combines TRBV4-3 with TRBJ1-1, with the D gene call left open. The receptor was derived from a woman aged 45-65 years in good health and CMV-seropositive. The CDR3 loop reads CASSQDRRTEAFF. At the DNA level, the sequence is TGCGCCAGCAGCCAAGATCGTCGCACTGAAGCTTTCTTT.